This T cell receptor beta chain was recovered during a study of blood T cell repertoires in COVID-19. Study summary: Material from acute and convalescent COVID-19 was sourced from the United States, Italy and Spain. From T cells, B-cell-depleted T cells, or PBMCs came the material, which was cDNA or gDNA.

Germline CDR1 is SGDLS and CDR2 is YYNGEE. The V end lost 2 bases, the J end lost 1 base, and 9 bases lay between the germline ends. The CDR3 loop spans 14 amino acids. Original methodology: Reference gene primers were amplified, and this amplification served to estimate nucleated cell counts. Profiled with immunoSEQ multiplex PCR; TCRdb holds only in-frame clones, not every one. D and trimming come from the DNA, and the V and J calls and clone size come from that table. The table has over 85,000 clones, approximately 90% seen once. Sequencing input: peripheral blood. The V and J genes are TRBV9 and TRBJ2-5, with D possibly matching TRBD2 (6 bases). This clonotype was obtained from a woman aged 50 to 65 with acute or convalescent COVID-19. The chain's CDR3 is CASSVGGSQETQYF. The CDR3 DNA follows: TGTGCCAGCAGCGTTGGGGGGAGCCAAGAGACCCAGTACTTC.